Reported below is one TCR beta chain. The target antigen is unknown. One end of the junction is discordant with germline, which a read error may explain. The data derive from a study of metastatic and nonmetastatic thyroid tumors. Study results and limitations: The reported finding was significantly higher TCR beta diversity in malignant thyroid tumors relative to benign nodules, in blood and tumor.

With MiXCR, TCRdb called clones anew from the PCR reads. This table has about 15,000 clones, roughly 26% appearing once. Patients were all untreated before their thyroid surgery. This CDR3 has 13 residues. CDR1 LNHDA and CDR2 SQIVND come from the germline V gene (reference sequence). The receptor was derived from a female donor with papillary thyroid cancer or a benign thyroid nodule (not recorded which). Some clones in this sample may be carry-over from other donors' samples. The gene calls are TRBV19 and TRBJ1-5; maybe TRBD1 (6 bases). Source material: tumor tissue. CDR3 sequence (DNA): TGTCCCAGTACTCTCGCGGGGGGCAAGCCCCAGCATTTT. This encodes CPSTLAGGKPQHF.